This TCR beta chain is drawn from a study of identical twins. This clonotype was picked up a small number of times. This CDR3 spans 17 amino acids. The germline V gene encodes CDR1 SGHVS and CDR2 FQNEAQ. The junction had 12 bases not matched to a gene; V was cut back by 1 base and J by 9 bases. A universal primer site arose from template switching, and cDNA bore unique molecular identifiers. In TCRdb, the 5' RACE reads were re-called with MiXCR into one record per CDR3 protein. The sample contains hundreds of thousands of distinct CDR3 sequences, 11% to 15% of which appear only once. V gene TRBV7-8 combines with J gene TRBJ2-1; 10 bases are a match to TRBD2. Sequencing used memory (CD45RO+) T cells sorted from blood. The source of this sequence is a young woman in good health. DNA of the CDR3: TGTGCCAGCAGCTTAGGCCCGAGGGGACTAGCGCAACTTGAGCAGTTCTTC. It translates to CASSLGPRGLAQLEQFF.